The clone carrying this T cell receptor (beta chain) was counted a few times. The data are from a study of blood T cells in healthy people across ages. Overall study: Per every two T cells, about one barcoded beta molecule was captured by template switching.

V was clipped by 6 bases and J by 0 bases; unmatched bases: 1. The CDR3 runs to 15 residues. Germline lookup yields CDR1 MNHNS and CDR2 SASEGT. A second PCR, run for about 6 to 12 cycles, used a sample-barcoded 5' primer plus a J-beta primer mix. A 12-random-nucleotide template-switch adaptor tagged each cDNA molecule. Via MiXCR, TCRdb re-called the 5' RACE reads, giving one row per CDR3 protein. The sample lists approximately 680,000 distinct CDR3 sequences, roughly 32% seen once, with roughly 14% in the top ten. This chain joins TRBV6-1 and TRBJ2-2; 10 bases map to TRBD1. The sequencing input was blood. The TCR sequence derives from an elderly woman in good health. The CDR3 here is CASSGQGANTGELFF. The CDR3 DNA follows: TGTGCCAGCAGCGGACAGGGGGCGAACACCGGGGAGCTGTTTTTT.